These 21 T cell receptor beta chains were sequenced from one sample in a study of OX40 agonist ivuxolimab in advanced cancers. Sequencing was performed with immunoSEQ multiplex PCR; in TCRdb, only in-frame clones are kept and a portion is missing. The table has about 37,000 clones, 70% to 80% seen once. The sequences come from CD4+ or CD8+ T cells sorted from blood, collected in a trial of the OX40 agonist ivuxolimab. The receptors were gathered from an adult with an advanced solid tumor such as melanoma, head and neck, liver or kidney cancer.

This chain joins TRBV6-6 and TRBJ1-1, with a tentative D call TRBD1 (5 bases). V gave up 7 bases and J gave up 6 bases, with 15 bases separating them. Per the germline V gene, CDR1 is MNHNY and CDR2 is SVGAGI (reference sequence). The CDR3 has 13 residues. DNA for the CDR3: TGTGCCAGCATCGTAGGGGAGGGCGCTGAAGCTTTCTTT. Translation: CASIVGEGAEAFF.

The V gene is TRBV7-2, the J gene TRBJ2-5; weak D call: TRBD1 (6 bases). This CDR3 contains 16 residues. The germline V gene encodes CDR1 SGHTA and CDR2 FQGNSA. V was cut by 1 base and J by 4 bases, with 16 bases left in between. CDR3 protein: CASSLGLQGEGETQYF. The CDR3 bases are TGTGCCAGCAGCTTAGGACTACAGGGTGAGGGAGAGACCCAGTACTTC.

The J gene is TRBJ2-1, the V gene TRBV5-4; TRBD2 might be the D (5 bases). The CDR3 has 14 amino acids. The germline gives CDR1 SGHNT, CDR2 YYREEE (reference sequence). V lost 2 bases, J lost 3 bases, and 9 bases lay in between. The CDR3 bases are TGTGCCAGCAGCTTACTAGGTGGCTACAATGAGCAGTTCTTC. Translated, it gives CASSLLGGYNEQFF. The full variable domain, in which reference TRBV5-4 and TRBJ2-1 provide the parts outside the CDR3, is ETGVTQSPTHLIKTRGQQVTLRCSSQSGHNTVSWYQQALGQGPQFIFQYYREEENGRGNFPPRFSGLQFPNYSSELNVNALELDDSALYLCASSLLGGYNEQFFGPGTRLTVL.

This chain's CDR3 is CASSPLAGVAETQYF. CDR3 bases: TGTGCCAGCAGCCCCCTAGCGGGAGTCGCTGAGACCCAGTACTTC. The V gene is TRBV14, the J gene TRBJ2-5; 10 bases map to TRBD2. CDR1 SGHDN and CDR2 FVKESK come from the germline V gene. There are 15 residues in the CDR3. Trimming at V came to 4 bases and at J to 5 bases, leaving 7 bases not matched to a gene.

This clone was counted once. This sequence joins TRBV10-3 and TRBJ1-6; no firm D call. Trimming shortened V by 9 bases and J by 10 bases, and 13 bases separated the two germline ends. Looked up from germline, CDR1 is ENHRY and CDR2 is SYGVKD. This CDR3 has 12 amino acids. The CDR3, as DNA: TGTGCCATTGATAGCCCGGGGTCACCCCTCCACTTT. It codes for CAIDSPGSPLHF.

This clone was picked up one time. The chain couples TRBV5-4 to TRBJ1-3; no clear D. Germline V gene lookup returns CDR1 SGHNT and CDR2 YYREEE (reference sequence). Trimming shortened V by 4 bases and J by 3 bases, and 11 bases separated the two germline ends. The CDR3 covers 14 residues. The CDR3 region has the DNA TGTGCCAGCAGCATGGCCGGTCGTGGAAACACCATATATTTT. It yields the protein CASSMAGRGNTIYF.

The V call is TRBV7-2, the J call TRBJ1-3, with 10 bases lining up with TRBD1. CDR1 and CDR2 (germline): SGHTA, FQGNSA. Trimming cost V 5 bases and J 4 bases; bases outside gene matches: 5. The CDR3 extends over 15 amino acids. CDR3 residues: CASSLDRGPGNTIYF. The CDR3 nucleotides are TGTGCCAGCAGCCTAGACAGGGGGCCCGGAAACACCATATATTTT.

The chain is built from TRBV7-3 and TRBJ2-1; no clear D gene. This CDR3 has 15 residues. Germline lookup yields CDR1 SGHTA and CDR2 FQGTGA. Trimming pared 1 base from V and 2 bases from J, leaving 9 bases between. The CDR3: CASSLRLPPYNEQFF. The CDR3 coding sequence is TGTGCCAGCAGCTTAAGGCTACCCCCCTACAATGAGCAGTTCTTC.

The gene calls are TRBV7-9 and TRBJ1-3; TRBD1 matches 9 bases. There are 15 residues in the CDR3. J lost 2 bases, V lost 4 bases, and 3 bases had no gene match. CDR1 SEHNR and CDR2 FQNEAQ come from the germline V gene (reference sequence). CDR3 nucleotides: TGTGCCAGCAGCTGGGGACAGGGAACTGGAAACACCATATATTTT. It codes for CASSWGQGTGNTIYF.

The chain links TRBV12-5 to TRBJ2-1; 7 nucleotides line up with TRBD2. CDR3 length: 15 residues. After removal of 6 bases from V and 3 bases from J, the junction contained 8 bases not matched to a gene. Germline V gene sequence: CDR1 LGHNT, CDR2 FRNRAP. The CDR3 DNA sequence: TGTGCTAGTGGGAACCGGGACTATCTCTACAATGAGCAGTTCTTC. Translating it yields CASGNRDYLYNEQFF.

The chain combines TRBV9 with TRBJ1-1; D is undetermined. Germline CDR1 is SGDLS and CDR2 is YYNGEE. The CDR3 extends over 14 amino acids. With 4 bases removed from V and 6 bases from J, the gap between germline ends came to 16 bases. This CDR3 reads CASSSQVLAAEAFF. CDR3 coding DNA: TGTGCCAGCAGCTCTCAGGTCCTCGCGGCTGAAGCTTTCTTT.

J is TRBJ1-5 and V is TRBV4-3; D remains ambiguous. The CDR3 loop spans 14 amino acids. Germline loops: CDR1 LGHNA, CDR2 YSLEER. V lost 0 bases and J lost 3, with 6 bases in between. In DNA, the CDR3 is TGCGCCAGCAGCCAAGAAGGTGCCAATCAGCCCCAGCATTTT. Translated: CASSQEGANQPQHF.

This chain uses TRBV6-4 with TRBJ2-3; 12 positions match TRBD2. The CDR3 has 15 amino acids. Per germline, CDR1 MRHNA and CDR2 SNTAGT. Trimming at V came to 4 bases and at J to 1 base, leaving 0 bases not matched to a gene. CDR3 DNA: TGTGCCAGCAGTGGGACTAGCGGGGGCACAGATACGCAGTATTTT. Its protein is CASSGTSGGTDTQYF.

The V and J genes are TRBV27 and TRBJ2-1; tentative D call: TRBD2 (6 bases). V lost 3 bases to trimming and J lost 9 bases, with 15 bases between them. Germline V lookup: CDR1 MNHEY, CDR2 SMNVEV (reference sequence). The CDR3 sequence is 14 residues long. The CDR3: CASSLGGSWIEQFF. CDR3 nucleotides: TGTGCCAGCAGTTTGGGAGGATCTTGGATTGAGCAGTTCTTC.

The V gene is TRBV5-6, the J gene TRBJ2-2; D ambiguous. Germline V gene sequence: CDR1 SGHDT, CDR2 YYEEEE. V gave up 4 bases and J gave up 5 bases, with 12 bases separating them. The CDR3 length is 14 residues. CDR3 amino acids: CASSQSWGTGELFF. As DNA, the CDR3 is TGTGCCAGCAGCCAGAGCTGGGGAACCGGGGAGCTGTTTTTT.

This chain uses TRBV5-5 with TRBJ1-2; 8 nucleotides agree with TRBD1. V lost 0 bases and J lost 7; bases outside the gene matches: 8. This CDR3 has 15 amino acids. CDR1 and CDR2 (germline): SGHKS, YYEKEE (reference sequence). The CDR3 bases are TGTGCCAGCAGCTTGGTTGGGCAGGGGGCACTTGGCTACACCTTC. Translated: CASSLVGQGALGYTF.

This sequence joins TRBV19 and TRBJ1-3; 8 bases agree with TRBD1. The germline V gene has CDR1 LNHDA and CDR2 SQIVND (reference sequence). The CDR3 is 15 amino acids. V shed 5 bases and J 4 bases; nucleotides not matched to a gene: 7. The CDR3 loop is CASSPPGGRGNTIYF. The CDR3 DNA is TGTGCCAGTAGTCCGCCAGGGGGCAGGGGAAACACCATATATTTT.

The chain has TRBV27 and TRBJ2-3, with TRBD2 matching over 11 bases. The CDR3 contains 16 residues. Germline V gene sequence: CDR1 MNHEY, CDR2 SMNVEV (reference sequence). Trimming at V came to 2 bases and at J to 2 bases, leaving 3 bases not matched to a gene. CDR3 in amino acids: CASSLVAGGFTDTQYF. For the CDR3, the DNA is TGTGCCAGCAGTTTAGTAGCGGGGGGGTTCACAGATACGCAGTATTTT.

In its sample, this clone was seen many times. The chain links TRBV27 to TRBJ2-2; unclear D gene. Germline V gene sequence: CDR1 MNHEY, CDR2 SMNVEV (reference sequence). Trimming cost V 5 bases and J 5 bases, with 6 bases left between them. The CDR3 has 12 residues. CDR3 sequence reads: CASSPMTGELFF. The CDR3 DNA sequence: TGTGCCAGCAGTCCTATGACCGGGGAGCTGTTTTTT.

In this sample, this clone turned up once. The V call is TRBV7-9, the J call TRBJ1-5; D gene unclear. Trimming cost V 0 bases and J 6 bases, with 6 bases left between them. The CDR3 contains 13 residues. Germline V gives CDR1 SEHNR, CDR2 FQNEAQ (reference sequence). The chain's CDR3 is CASSLAQAQPQHF. CDR3 DNA: TGTGCCAGCAGCTTAGCCCAAGCTCAGCCCCAGCATTTT. Complete variable domain (other parts from reference TRBV7-9 and TRBJ1-5): DTGVSQNPRHKITKRGQNVTFRCDPISEHNRLYWYRQTLGQGPEFLTYFQNEAQLEKSRLLSDRFSAERPKGSFSTLEIQRTEQGDSAMYLCASSLAQAQPQHFGDGTRLSIL.

The chain couples TRBV18 to TRBJ2-2, with 7 bases matching TRBD1. The germline V gene has CDR1 KGHSH and CDR2 LQKENI. CDR3 size: 19 residues. Trimming cost V 5 bases and J 0 bases; bases outside gene matches: 15. The CDR3 loop is CASSSRLTIGQANTGELFF. Written as DNA, the CDR3 is TGTGCCAGCTCATCGAGGCTTACCATAGGACAGGCGAACACCGGGGAGCTGTTTTTT.